The 30 T cell receptor beta chains below come from one sample, sequenced in a study of regulatory T cells in long-lasting Graves disease. Time point given: persistent/refractory GD, antithyroid drugs over 5 years with positive TRAb. There was RNA extracted from PBMCs, and the TCR library was made from it. Arm-PCR with iRepertoire HTBI primers amplified the CDR3 regions for these TCR beta libraries. Each CDR3 protein gets one entry after TCRdb re-called the multiplex PCR reads with MiXCR. The sample has 600,000 to 800,000 distinct CDR3 sequences, roughly 30% seen once. The sequenced sample was peripheral blood mononuclear cells (PBMCs), obtained when the disease was refractory, from a patient treated with antithyroid drugs. These TCRs come from a female donor with Graves disease.

The chain uses TRBV6-1 and TRBJ1-4; D not certain. The CDR3 extends over 13 amino acids. V lost 8 bases and J lost 7, with 14 bases in between. In germline, CDR1 is MNHNS, CDR2 SASEGT. CDR3 protein: CASLARTGEKLFF. The CDR3 DNA reads TGTGCCAGCCTCGCACGGACGGGTGAAAAACTGTTTTTT.

The gene calls are TRBV4-1 and TRBJ1-3; D not resolved. Germline V lookup: CDR1 MGHRA, CDR2 YSYEKL. The CDR3 consists of 15 residues. Trimming left V 0 bases short and J 4 bases short, with 10 bases between. CDR3 residues: CASSQDRYPGNTIYF. The CDR3 nucleotides read TGCGCCAGCAGCCAAGACAGGTACCCGGGAAACACCATATATTTT.

CDR3 DNA: TGTGCCAGCAGCCCGGCTGGGGCGGGAAGGCCCCAGCATTTT. It yields the protein CASSPAGAGRPQHF. This rearrangement joins TRBV5-6 to TRBJ1-5; tentative D call: TRBD1 (5 bases). The CDR3 contains 14 residues. V shed 4 bases and J shed 9 bases, with 17 bases lying between them. CDR1 and CDR2 from the germline V gene are SGHDT and YYEEEE.

With respect to this clonotype: One base away lies a much larger clone, so this may be a sequencing read error. The chain joins TRBV6-5 to TRBJ1-2, with TRBD1 matching over 7 bases. The V and J ends lost 2 bases and 8 bases, in that order; junction bases with no gene match: 8. Germline V gene sequence: CDR1 MNHEY, CDR2 SVGAGI. This CDR3 is built from 14 residues. Here the CDR3 reads CASSYSGGGRGYTF. In DNA, the CDR3 is TGTGCCAGCAGTTACAGTGGAGGGGGCAGGGGCTACACCTTC.

This clonotype has just a few counts. This chain links TRBV5-6 with TRBJ2-2; D unclear. Trimming took off 2 bases at V and 5 bases at J, with 10 bases between the two ends. This CDR3 contains 14 residues. Germline lookup yields CDR1 SGHDT and CDR2 YYEEEE. The CDR3 DNA is TGTGCCAGCAGCTTTGGTGCGGTTACCGGGGAGCTGTTTTTT. Amino acid sequence: CASSFGAVTGELFF.

The J gene is TRBJ1-5, the V gene TRBV12-3 or TRBV12-4; D is possibly TRBD1 (5 bases). V shed 2 bases and J shed 11 bases, with 22 bases lying between them. This CDR3 is 16 amino acids long. The CDR3 protein is CASSLPGTGGIRAQHF. The CDR3 DNA is TGTGCCAGCAGTTTACCGGGGACGGGGGGAATCAGGGCCCAGCATTTT.

This clonotype was detected only a few times. The chain links TRBV11-3 to TRBJ2-2; a possible D gene is TRBD2 (6 bases). The V end lost 1 base, the J end lost 4 bases, and 16 bases lay between the germline ends. Germline loops: CDR1 SGHNT, CDR2 YENEEA. The CDR3 loop spans 17 amino acids. As DNA, the CDR3 is TGTGCCAGCAGCTTAGTTTCCGGGGGAGGTTCCACCGGGGAGCTGTTTTTT. Encoded protein: CASSLVSGGGSTGELFF.

This chain joins TRBV27 and TRBJ1-1, with D perhaps matching TRBD1 (5 bases). The V gene lost 7 bases and the J gene lost 3 bases, with 9 bases spanning the gap. The germline gives CDR1 MNHEY, CDR2 SMNVEV (reference sequence). The CDR3 length is 12 residues. The CDR3 here is CASIGGYTEAFF. The DNA for the CDR3 is TGTGCCAGCATCGGGGGATACACTGAAGCTTTCTTT.

The V and J genes are TRBV6-1 and TRBJ2-2, with TRBD1 identical over 7 bases. The germline V gene encodes CDR1 MNHNS and CDR2 SASEGT. This CDR3 has 17 amino acids. V was clipped by 3 bases and J by 1 base; unmatched bases: 8. CDR3 DNA: TGTGCCAGCAGTGACTCCCGCAGGGGGATGAACACCGGGGAGCTGTTTTTT. Translating gives CASSDSRRGMNTGELFF.

This clonotype occurred many times. The chain has TRBV6-1 and TRBJ1-1, with 8 bases lining up with TRBD1. CDR3 length equals 16 residues. Germline CDR1 is MNHNS and CDR2 is SASEGT. V lost 6 bases, J lost 0 bases, and 9 bases stayed unmatched. CDR3 sequence (DNA): TGTGCCAGCAGCGAGCAGGGGGCGCGGGTGAACACTGAAGCTTTCTTT. Translating it yields CASSEQGARVNTEAFF.

The chain couples TRBV30 to TRBJ1-4, with a tentative D call TRBD1 (5 bases). Germline CDR1 GTSNPN, CDR2 SVGIG (reference sequence). This CDR3 comprises 13 residues. V was trimmed by 2 bases and J by 3 bases, leaving 7 bases between them. The CDR3 protein is CAWSSGPNEKLFF. For the CDR3, the DNA is TGTGCCTGGAGTTCGGGACCTAATGAAAAACTGTTTTTT.

This sequence joins TRBV18 and TRBJ2-2; D remains unclear. The CDR3 is made up of 15 amino acids. Trimming took off 4 bases at V and 1 base at J, with 10 bases between the two ends. Germline CDR1 reads KGHSH; CDR2 reads LQKENI. The CDR3, as DNA: TGTGCCAGCTCACGACAAACGGTGAACACCGGGGAGCTGTTTTTT. It yields the protein CASSRQTVNTGELFF. Variable domain in full (rest from reference TRBV18 and TRBJ2-2): NAGVMQNPRHLVRRRGQEARLRCSPMKGHSHVYWYRQLPEEGLKFMVYLQKENIIDESGMPKERFSAEFPKEGPSILRIQQVVRGDSAAYFCASSRQTVNTGELFFGEGSRLTVL.

This clonotype was seen more than once but under ten times. The chain recombines TRBV19 with TRBJ2-7, with D possibly TRBD2 on 5 matching bases. Trimming cost V 5 bases and J 1 base, with 9 bases left between them. From germline, CDR1 is LNHDA and CDR2 SQIVND (reference sequence). This CDR3 region has 13 residues. The CDR3 DNA sequence: TGTGCCAGTAGTGGAGAGGGATCCTACGAGCAGTACTTC. Encoded protein: CASSGEGSYEQYF.

The J gene is TRBJ1-2, the V gene TRBV30; D unclear. Trimming removed 4 bases at V and 1 base at J, with 10 bases between. CDR3 length: 13 amino acids. Germline values: CDR1 GTSNPN, CDR2 SVGIG (reference sequence). The CDR3 DNA is TGTGCCTGGATCGCGGGGTTTAACTATGGCTACACCTTC. Protein sequence: CAWIAGFNYGYTF.

In its sample, this clonotype was seen many times. This rearrangement joins TRBV29-1 to TRBJ2-5, with 7 bases lining up with TRBD1. Germline CDR1 SQVTM, CDR2 ANQGSEA. CDR3 length: 14 amino acids. Trimming cost V 8 bases and J 4 bases; bases outside gene matches: 13. The CDR3 loop reads CSFLGRGQGETQYF. The CDR3 DNA sequence: TGCAGCTTCCTCGGTAGGGGGCAAGGAGAGACCCAGTACTTC.

The chain combines TRBV14 with TRBJ2-4; D is tentatively TRBD1 or TRBD2 (5 bases each). Germline V gene lookup returns CDR1 SGHDN and CDR2 FVKESK. Trimming left V 6 bases short and J 1 base short, with 16 bases between. The CDR3 is made up of 16 amino acids. Written as DNA, the CDR3 is TGTGCCAGCAGTCAGGGACCGAGCCCTGCCAAAAACATTCAGTACTTC. Its translation: CASSQGPSPAKNIQYF.

The sample holds a few counts of this clonotype. The V and J genes are TRBV19 and TRBJ2-2; TRBD2 matches at 7 bases. V shed 7 bases, J shed 1 base, and the junction held 12 bases outside the gene matches. Per the germline V gene, CDR1 is LNHDA and CDR2 is SQIVND (reference sequence). The CDR3 spans 17 residues. CDR3 nucleotides: TGTGCCAGTAAGGGCGGTGGTGGCGGGAGGAACACCGGGGAGCTGTTTTTT. Translation: CASKGGGGGRNTGELFF.

The sample holds a few counts of this clonotype. The chain combines TRBV29-1 with TRBJ1-2; possibly TRBD1 for D (6 bases). Trimming took 2 bases from V and 4 from J, leaving 17 bases between them. Germline lookup yields CDR1 SQVTM and CDR2 ANQGSEA. CDR3 length: 15 residues. The CDR3 region is CSVEPSGTRFYGYTF. CDR3 coding DNA: TGCAGCGTTGAACCCTCCGGGACAAGATTCTATGGCTACACCTTC.

This chain links TRBV6-1 with TRBJ2-7, with no clear D. CDR1 is MNHNS and CDR2 is SASEGT in the germline V gene. This CDR3 is 14 amino acids long. V lost 7 bases to trimming and J lost 5 bases, with 18 bases between them. The CDR3 reads CASMPRPNLHEQYF. DNA of the CDR3: TGTGCCAGCATGCCTCGGCCAAATCTACACGAGCAGTACTTC.

The chain carries TRBV4-1 and TRBJ2-7, with 7 bases fitting TRBD2. Trimming took 1 base from V and 3 from J; bases not matched to a gene: 15. Germline-derived CDR1 and CDR2 are MGHRA and YSYEKL. The CDR3 runs 18 residues. The CDR3 nucleotides are TGCGCCAGCAGCCAAGCAGTCAGCGGGAACTATGCTGGCTACGAGCAGTACTTC. Amino acids: CASSQAVSGNYAGYEQYF.

Points on this clonotype: The junction does not match germline at one end; this may be a read error. The chain uses TRBV7-3 and TRBJ1-1, with unresolved D. CDR3 length equals 13 residues. Germline CDR1 and CDR2: SGHTA and FQGTGA. The CDR3 coding sequence is TGTGCCAGCGGCTTCCTCGGCAACACTGAAGCCTTCTTT. This encodes CASGFLGNTEAFF.

This chain links TRBV20-1 with TRBJ1-6; 8 positions agree with TRBD1. Germline V gene sequence: CDR1 DFQATT, CDR2 SNEGSKA (reference sequence). The CDR3 runs 15 residues. V lost 5 bases, J lost 6 bases, and 9 bases stayed unmatched. The CDR3 DNA sequence: TGCAGTGCTCTCCCAGGGACAGGTTCTAATTCACCCCTCCACTTT. Its translation: CSALPGTGSNSPLHF.

The gene calls are TRBV5-1 and TRBJ1-2; D unresolved. The germline V gene encodes CDR1 SGHRS and CDR2 YFSETQ. V lost 0 bases and J 8 bases, leaving 11 bases between the germline ends. The CDR3 is 13 residues long. Here the CDR3 reads CASSLDEGGGYTF. In DNA form, the CDR3 reads TGCGCCAGCAGCTTGGATGAGGGAGGAGGCTACACCTTC.

Here the CDR3 reads CASSYDPEWANTEAFF. The CDR3 DNA reads TGCGCCAGCAGCTACGACCCGGAGTGGGCGAACACTGAAGCTTTCTTT. J is TRBJ1-1 and V is TRBV5-1; D is uncertain. The V end lost 3 bases, the J end lost 1 base, and 16 bases lay between the germline ends. Germline lookup yields CDR1 SGHRS and CDR2 YFSETQ. CDR3 size: 16 residues.

CDR3 sequence (DNA): TGTGCCAGCAGCCAAGAAGTGGGTCTATCCTTAAAGACCCAGTACTTC. Amino acid sequence: CASSQEVGLSLKTQYF. The chain uses TRBV3-1 and TRBJ2-5, with no clear D. Trimming removed 0 bases from V and 6 bases from J, with 17 bases in between. Germline V gene lookup returns CDR1 LGHDT and CDR2 YNNKEL (reference sequence). CDR3 length: 16 residues.

This chain connects TRBV20-1 to TRBJ1-1; TRBD1 aligns across 7 bases. The germline V gene has CDR1 DFQATT and CDR2 SNEGSKA (reference sequence). The CDR3 is 14 amino acids. V was pared by 6 bases and J by 0 bases, with 7 bases of the junction left unmatched. CDR3 nucleotides: TGCAGTGCGCCAGACAGGGTGTTGAACACTGAAGCTTTCTTT. Protein: CSAPDRVLNTEAFF.

This clonotype was seen only a few times. The chain recombines TRBV11-2 with TRBJ2-1; 14 bases align to TRBD2. Trimming removed 5 bases from V and 0 bases from J; junction bases left unmatched: 9. CDR3 length equals 19 residues. In germline, CDR1 is SGHAT, CDR2 FQNNGV. This CDR3 is CASSGKLGTSGSSYNEQFF. The DNA for the CDR3 is TGTGCCAGCAGCGGAAAGCTAGGGACTAGCGGGAGCTCCTACAATGAGCAGTTCTTC.

This chain connects TRBV6-2 or TRBV6-3 to TRBJ2-5, with 10 bases aligning to TRBD2. Germline V lookup: CDR1 MNHEY, CDR2 SVGEGT. V shed 5 bases, J shed 3 bases, and the junction held 9 bases outside the gene matches. The CDR3 is made up of 16 amino acids. The CDR3 reads CASSPRLAGLEETQYF. CDR3 DNA: TGTGCCAGCAGTCCTCGACTAGCGGGCTTAGAAGAGACCCAGTACTTC.

The chain uses TRBV20-1 and TRBJ2-7, with TRBD1 matching 7 bases. This CDR3 has 12 residues. CDR1 and CDR2 from the germline V gene are DFQATT and SNEGSKA (reference sequence). Unmatched junction bases numbered 10, after V lost 8 bases and J lost 6 bases. CDR3: CSSDRSLGEQYF. The CDR3 bases are TGCAGTTCGGACAGGTCGCTGGGCGAGCAGTACTTC.

The sample holds a few counts of this clonotype. One junction end does not reproduce the germline sequence, and a read error may be involved. The rearrangement links TRBV2 to TRBJ1-2; tentatively, D is TRBD1 (6 bases). CDR3 length: 14 amino acids. The germline V gene has CDR1 SNHLY and CDR2 FYNNEI. The CDR3 region has the DNA TGTGTCAGCAAACAGGGAAACTCTAACTATGGCTACACCTTC. It specifies CVSKQGNSNYGYTF.